Below are 14 T cell receptor beta chains sequenced from a single sample in a study of blood T cell repertoires in COVID-19. The method was immunoSEQ multiplex PCR; TCRdb's version includes in-frame clones alone and lacks a portion of them. The profile shows fewer than 200,000 clones, roughly 81% of them singletons. The specimen sequenced was peripheral blood. The source is an elderly woman with COVID-19, enrolled during active disease.

This clone came up a few times. The chain carries TRBV7-3 and TRBJ2-7; TRBD1 might be the D (6 bases). Germline-derived CDR1 and CDR2 are SGHTA and FQGTGA. The CDR3 totals 14 residues. Trimming left V 0 bases short and J 5 bases short, with 11 bases between. CDR3 DNA sequence: TGTGCCAGCAGCTTAACAGGACAGAGCGACGAGCAGTACTTC. Amino acid sequence: CASSLTGQSDEQYF. The full variable domain, completed using reference TRBV7-3 and TRBJ2-7, is GAGVSQTPSNKVTEKGKYVELRCDPISGHTALYWYRQSLGQGPEFLIYFQGTGAADDSGLPNDRFFAVRPEGSVSTLKIQRTERGDSAVYLCASSLTGQSDEQYFGPGTRLTVT.

The J gene is TRBJ1-5, the V gene TRBV10-3; 7 nucleotides align to TRBD1. Germline V lookup: CDR1 ENHRY, CDR2 SYGVKD. The CDR3 extends over 12 amino acids. The trim removed 0 bases at V and 11 bases at J, leaving 1 base unmatched. In DNA form, the CDR3 reads TGTGCCATCAGTGAGTCCACAGGGGCCCAGCATTTT. This sequence encodes CAISESTGAQHF.

The chain has TRBV28 and TRBJ2-7; D might be TRBD2 (6 bases). Germline V gene lookup returns CDR1 MDHEN and CDR2 SYDVKM. The CDR3 consists of 13 residues. V lost 4 bases, J lost 5 bases, and 12 bases lay in between. The CDR3 region is CASSSTGGNEQYF. The CDR3 bases are TGTGCCAGCAGTTCCACCGGCGGGAACGAGCAGTACTTC.

The genes are TRBV7-2 and TRBJ2-1; TRBD1 is a possible D gene (6 bases). Germline V gene lookup returns CDR1 SGHTA and CDR2 FQGNSA. There are 16 residues in the CDR3. V gave up 4 bases and J gave up 0 bases, with 13 bases separating them. The CDR3 nucleotides read TGTGCCAGCAGCTCCTGGGGGCCGTCCTCCTACAATGAGCAGTTCTTC. Its translation is CASSSWGPSSYNEQFF.

This chain joins TRBV28 and TRBJ2-7; 7 nucleotides line up with TRBD1. Per the germline V gene, CDR1 is MDHEN and CDR2 is SYDVKM. The V segment lost 5 bases and the J segment 12 bases; nucleotides outside the gene matches: 10. The CDR3 covers 12 residues. The CDR3 DNA reads TGTGCCAGCAGTCGGACAGGTACCTACCCGTACTTC. Translating gives CASSRTGTYPYF.

This sequence joins TRBV4-3 and TRBJ1-1; D unresolved. This CDR3 has 16 residues. V lost 0 bases to trimming and J lost 3 bases, with 14 bases between them. CDR1 and CDR2 (germline): LGHNA, YSLEER. CDR3 amino acids: CASSQEHRGTDTEAFF. CDR3 sequence (DNA): TGCGCCAGCAGCCAAGAACACCGGGGTACTGACACTGAAGCTTTCTTT.

The CDR3 here is CASSIGGTGYGYTF. The CDR3 DNA reads TGTGCCAGTAGTATAGGTGGGACAGGGTATGGCTACACCTTC. This chain uses TRBV19 with TRBJ1-2; TRBD1 matches 9 bases. The CDR3 covers 14 residues. V was pared by 1 base and J by 5 bases, with 2 bases of the junction left unmatched. Looked up from germline, CDR1 is LNHDA and CDR2 is SQIVND (reference sequence).

This chain uses TRBV14 with TRBJ2-7; TRBD1 might be the D (6 bases). This CDR3 has 16 amino acids. Germline CDR1 reads SGHDN; CDR2 reads FVKESK. The V and J ends lost 0 bases and 2 bases respectively, with 14 bases between them. Here the CDR3 DNA reads TGTGCCAGCAGCCAAGAGTTCGGGACACCTACCTACGAGCAGTACTTC. Amino acid sequence: CASSQEFGTPTYEQYF. Drawing the rest from reference TRBV14 and TRBJ2-7, the complete variable domain is EAGVTQFPSHSVIEKGQTVTLRCDPISGHDNLYWYRRVMGKEIKFLLHFVKESKQDESGMPNNRFLAERTGGTYSTLKVQPAELEDSGVYFCASSQEFGTPTYEQYFGPGTRLTVT.

The chain combines TRBV18 with TRBJ1-2; TRBD1 aligns across 9 bases. CDR1 is KGHSH and CDR2 is LQKENI in the germline V gene. J gave up 2 bases and V 0 bases, and 1 base lay outside the gene matches. This CDR3 is 15 amino acids long. This CDR3 reads CASSPPGQGNYGYTF. DNA of the CDR3: TGTGCCAGCTCACCACCGGGACAGGGCAACTATGGCTACACCTTC.

This clone has a single count. The rearrangement links TRBV14 to TRBJ2-1; D unresolved. V was clipped by 3 bases and J by 0 bases, with 3 bases between them. This CDR3 is built from 13 residues. Germline CDR1 is SGHDN and CDR2 is FVKESK. The CDR3 DNA reads as TGTGCCAGCAGCCAGCGCTCCTACAATGAGCAGTTCTTC. Its translation: CASSQRSYNEQFF.

The genes are TRBV5-1 and TRBJ1-5, with D possibly TRBD1 on 5 matching bases. The CDR3 loop spans 15 amino acids. From germline, CDR1 is SGHRS and CDR2 YFSETQ. The V gene lost 0 bases and the J gene lost 6 bases, with 13 bases spanning the gap. The CDR3 nucleotides are TGCGCCAGCAGCTTGGATGGACACCCAAGTCAGCCCCAGCATTTT. Translation gives CASSLDGHPSQPQHF.

This clone appeared a few times. This sequence joins TRBV27 and TRBJ1-6, with a possible D match to TRBD1 (6 bases). The germline V gene encodes CDR1 MNHEY and CDR2 SMNVEV (reference sequence). The CDR3 extends over 16 amino acids. V was shortened by 7 bases and J by 7 bases, with 20 bases between the two germline ends. CDR3 protein: CASNPQGPPMNSPLHF. In DNA form, the CDR3 reads TGTGCCAGCAATCCGCAGGGGCCCCCTATGAATTCACCCCTCCACTTT.

The chain employs TRBV10-2 and TRBJ2-3; TRBD2 agrees at 14 bases. Germline assignment: CDR1 WSHSY and CDR2 SAAADI. Losses at the gene ends were 7 bases for V and 8 bases for J; bases not matched to a gene: 5. This CDR3 has 14 residues. The CDR3 loop is CASKGLAGEGTQYF. The CDR3 DNA reads as TGCGCCAGCAAGGGACTAGCGGGAGAGGGTACGCAGTATTTT.

This sequence joins TRBV6-5 and TRBJ2-3, with D uncertain. Germline values: CDR1 MNHEY, CDR2 SVGAGI. The CDR3 consists of 13 residues. V shed 7 bases and J shed 1 base, with 9 bases lying between them. The CDR3 DNA is TGTGCCAGCAACCGTCCGGGCACAGATACGCAGTATTTT. Protein sequence: CASNRPGTDTQYF.